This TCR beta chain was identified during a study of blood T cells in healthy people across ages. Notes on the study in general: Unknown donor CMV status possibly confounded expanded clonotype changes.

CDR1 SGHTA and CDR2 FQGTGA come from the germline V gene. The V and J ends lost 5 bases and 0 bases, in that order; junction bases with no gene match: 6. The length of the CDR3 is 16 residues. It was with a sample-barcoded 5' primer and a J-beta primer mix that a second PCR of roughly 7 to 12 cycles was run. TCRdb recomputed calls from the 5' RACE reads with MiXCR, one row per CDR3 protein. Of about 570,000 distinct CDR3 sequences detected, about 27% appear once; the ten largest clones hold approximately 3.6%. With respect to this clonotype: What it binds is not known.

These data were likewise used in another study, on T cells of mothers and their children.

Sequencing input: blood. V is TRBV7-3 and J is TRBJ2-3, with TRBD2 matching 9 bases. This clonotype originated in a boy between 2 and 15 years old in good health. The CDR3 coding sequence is TGTGCCAGCAGCAAGGGAGCGGGGGGTAGCACAGATACGCAGTATTTT. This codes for CASSKGAGGSTDTQYF.